The 15 T cell receptor beta chains below all came from one sample that was sequenced in a study of preoperative IRX-2 immunotherapy in early breast cancer (dated 2019 in TCRdb). Library preparation employed the immunoSEQ multiplex PCR assay. The clones in this table, taken by TCRdb from immuneACCESS, are in-frame only. Not every clone is retained; where verified, under half of the shortfall comes from an unresolved V gene, and the cause of the rest is unknown. The sample has more than 2,500 clones on record, about 75% of them singletons. The ten biggest clones cover roughly 12% of the sample. The sample's treatment or condition label, decoded: preoperative locoregional IRX-2 cytokine immunotherapy. Source: tumor tissue, taken before IRX-2 immunotherapy. The source of these receptors is a human donor with breast cancer.

The gene calls are TRBV29-1 and TRBJ2-7; TRBD2 agrees at 7 bases. Germline assignment: CDR1 SQVTM and CDR2 ANQGSEA. V gave up 4 bases and J gave up 2 bases; unmatched junction bases: 2. The CDR3 is 12 amino acids. This CDR3 is CSVASGAYEQYF. The DNA of the CDR3 is TGCAGCGTTGCTAGCGGAGCCTACGAGCAGTACTTC.

The chain couples TRBV11-3 to TRBJ1-2, with TRBD1 matching over 12 bases. Germline values: CDR1 SGHNT, CDR2 YENEEA. V lost 4 bases, J lost 2 bases, and 8 bases stayed unmatched. The CDR3 runs 17 residues. The CDR3 DNA sequence: TGTGCCAGCAGCTCCCGGGACAGGGGGCAAAGGAACTATGGCTACACCTTC. Its protein is CASSSRDRGQRNYGYTF.

This clone was detected a few times. The genes are TRBV11-3 and TRBJ2-1, with D possibly called TRBD1 or TRBD2 (5 bases each). Trimming removed 5 bases at V and 3 bases at J, with 14 bases between. CDR1 is SGHNT, CDR2 YENEEA, per germline. CDR3 size: 15 residues. The CDR3 reads CASSQSRDGYNEQFF. CDR3 nucleotide sequence: TGTGCCAGCAGCCAATCCCGGGACGGCTACAATGAGCAGTTCTTC. Full variable domain (missing parts from reference TRBV11-3 and TRBJ2-1): EAGVVQSPRYKIIEKKQPVAFWCNPISGHNTLYWYLQNLGQGPELLIRYENEEAVDDSQLPKDRFSAERLKGVDSTLKIQPAELGDSAVYLCASSQSRDGYNEQFFGPGTRLTVL.

The genes are TRBV6-8 and TRBJ2-7, with D tentatively TRBD2 (5 bases). The V and J ends lost 0 bases and 0 bases respectively, with 12 bases between them. From germline, CDR1 is MNHGY and CDR2 SAAAGT. The CDR3 has 16 amino acids. CDR3 protein: CASSYSGLASSYEQYF. The CDR3, as DNA: TGTGCCAGCAGTTACTCGGGTCTAGCTAGCTCCTACGAGCAGTACTTC.

This clone is classed as large. The chain joins TRBV11-3 to TRBJ2-3; the D is unclear. Germline lookup yields CDR1 SGHNT and CDR2 YENEEA. Trimming took off 3 bases at V and 2 bases at J, with 12 bases between the two ends. The CDR3 is 15 amino acids. The DNA for the CDR3 is TGTGCCAGCAGCTTGAACCGTTTATTCACAGATACGCAGTATTTT. Its protein is CASSLNRLFTDTQYF.

This clone appeared a few times. The chain couples TRBV11-3 to TRBJ1-5; no firm D call. CDR1 and CDR2 from the germline V gene are SGHNT and YENEEA. There are 16 residues in the CDR3. The germline V and J ends were trimmed by 2 bases and 1 base, with 12 bases remaining between them. Here the CDR3 reads CASSLLAGRSNQPQHF. The CDR3, as DNA: TGTGCCAGCAGCTTATTGGCAGGCAGGAGCAATCAGCCCCAGCATTTT.

The table lists this clone with a few counts. V is TRBV5-1 and J is TRBJ2-7; 10 nucleotides agree with TRBD1. The germline V gene encodes CDR1 SGHRS and CDR2 YFSETQ. V shed 4 bases and J 0 bases; nucleotides not matched to a gene: 13. This CDR3 comprises 18 residues. CDR3 amino acids: CASSPTGTGVGTSYEQYF. The CDR3 DNA follows: TGCGCCAGCAGCCCCACCGGGACAGGGGTGGGGACCTCCTACGAGCAGTACTTC.

V and J are TRBV19 and TRBJ2-1, with D tentatively TRBD1 (6 bases). The germline V gene encodes CDR1 LNHDA and CDR2 SQIVND (reference sequence). V lost 3 bases and J 9 bases, leaving 18 bases between the germline ends. The CDR3 has 15 amino acids. The CDR3 DNA is TGTGCCAGTAGTATCCCACAGGGTCGAAGGGGTGAGCAGTTCTTC. Amino acid sequence: CASSIPQGRRGEQFF.

This chain uses TRBV30 with TRBJ1-6; possibly TRBD1 for D (6 bases). V gave up 2 bases and J gave up 5 bases, with 13 bases separating them. Germline loops: CDR1 GTSNPN, CDR2 SVGIG (reference sequence). The CDR3 is 15 residues long. CDR3 loop: CAWSSQGIHNSPLHF. CDR3 coding DNA: TGTGCCTGGAGTTCCCAGGGGATTCATAATTCACCCCTCCACTTT.

This clone was counted a single time. This chain uses TRBV28 with TRBJ1-4, with a tentative D call TRBD1 (6 bases). Germline CDR1 and CDR2: MDHEN and SYDVKM. The CDR3 has 16 amino acids. V lost 1 base and J lost 7, with 16 bases in between. The CDR3 spells CASSLSARGPGEKLFF. The CDR3 coding sequence is TGTGCCAGCAGTTTATCCGCCAGGGGTCCGGGTGAAAAACTGTTTTTT.

This clone was seen a few times. This chain connects TRBV6-8 to TRBJ2-1, with D perhaps assigned TRBD1 or TRBD2 (5 bases each). The ends were cut back, 6 bases at V and 10 bases at J, with 16 bases in the middle. This CDR3 spans 13 amino acids. The V gene's germline CDR1 is MNHGY and CDR2 SAAAGT. In DNA, the CDR3 is TGTGCCAGCAGCGGGACCCCGGCGGGCGAGCAGTTCTTC. This gives the protein CASSGTPAGEQFF.

The chain carries TRBV19 and TRBJ2-7, with TRBD1 identical over 9 bases. CDR3 length equals 16 residues. Germline lookup yields CDR1 LNHDA and CDR2 SQIVND (reference sequence). The V gene end was trimmed by 4 bases and the J gene end by 2 bases; junction bases not matched to a gene: 9. The CDR3 sequence: CASSTDQGTGTYEQYF. DNA for the CDR3: TGTGCCAGTAGTACTGACCAGGGGACAGGGACCTACGAGCAGTACTTC.

This chain links TRBV7-6 with TRBJ2-7; D perhaps matches TRBD1 (6 bases). From germline, CDR1 is SGHVS and CDR2 FNYEAQ. V was clipped by 3 bases and J by 3 bases, with 12 bases between them. The CDR3 sequence is 14 residues long. CDR3 coding DNA: TGTGCCAGCAGCTTGGGAAGGACAGTCTACGAGCAGTACTTC. This gives the protein CASSLGRTVYEQYF.

The V and J genes are TRBV18 and TRBJ1-3, with a tentative D call TRBD1 (5 bases). This CDR3 is built from 15 residues. Germline CDR1 is KGHSH and CDR2 is LQKENI. Trimming removed 2 bases at V and 3 bases at J, with 11 bases between. CDR3 amino acids: CASSPSGAGGNTIYF. DNA of the CDR3: TGTGCCAGCTCACCATCCGGGGCCGGTGGAAACACCATATATTTT.

The rearrangement joins TRBV15 to TRBJ1-1; D is ambiguous. This CDR3 comprises 18 residues. V lost 0 bases to trimming and J lost 3 bases, with 20 bases between them. Germline assignment: CDR1 LNHNV and CDR2 YYDKDF (reference sequence). CDR3 nucleotides: TGTGCCACCAGCAGAGACATTGGGTTGAGGGTGAGGTACACTGAAGCTTTCTTT. It yields the protein CATSRDIGLRVRYTEAFF.